This T cell receptor beta chain originates from a study of T cells in Graves' hyperthyroidism and ophthalmopathy. In regard to this clonotype: Its antigen is not known.

Amplification of TCR beta CDR3 regions was performed using RNA transcripts as template. A first-round RT-PCR of the TCR CDR3 used the HTBI primer set. TCRdb re-analysed the multiplex PCR reads in MiXCR, keeping a single row per CDR3 protein. The repertoire holds around 300,000 distinct CDR3 sequences, 22% seen once, with approximately 60% in the top ten. The CDR3 is 15 residues long. The germline gives CDR1 MDHEN, CDR2 SYDVKM. V was trimmed by 5 bases and J by 0 bases, leaving 11 bases between them. Study observations and caveats: The model predicted ophthalmopathy a median approximately 6.3 months before onset.

The sample taken for sequencing was blood. This sequence originates from a man aged 25 to 45 with Graves' ophthalmopathy. The chain couples TRBV28 to TRBJ2-4, with D perhaps matching TRBD2 (5 bases). The CDR3 nucleotides read TGTGCCAGCAGTAGACGGACTGGAGCCAAAAACATTCAGTACTTC. Amino acids: CASSRRTGAKNIQYF.